One and the same sample provided the 17 T cell receptor beta chains below, sequenced in a study of OX40 agonist ivuxolimab in advanced cancers. Method: immunoSEQ multiplex PCR; TCRdb's copy keeps in-frame clones and lacks some. Among some 20,000 clones listed, 75% to 90% were seen once. Sequenced material: CD4+ or CD8+ T cells sorted from blood, taken in a trial of the OX40 agonist ivuxolimab. The receptors stem from an adult with an advanced solid tumor such as melanoma, head and neck, liver or kidney cancer.

CDR3 protein: CATGAGQHTDTQYF. The CDR3 region has the DNA TGTGCCACGGGGGCAGGGCAACACACAGATACGCAGTATTTT. The chain combines TRBV30 with TRBJ2-3; D tentatively reads TRBD1 or TRBD2 (6 bases each). The CDR3 is 14 amino acids. Trimming stripped 8 bases from V and 2 bases from J, with 17 bases between. Germline V gene data show CDR1 as GTSNPN and CDR2 as SVGIG (reference sequence).

This chain joins TRBV6-1 and TRBJ2-3; a weak D match, TRBD1 (6 bases). V was shortened by 1 base and J by 4 bases, with 12 bases between the two germline ends. Germline V lookup: CDR1 MNHNS, CDR2 SASEGT. This CDR3 contains 15 residues. CDR3 region: CASSEGGLRPDTQYF. The CDR3 DNA follows: TGTGCCAGCAGTGAAGGGGGGCTACGCCCAGATACGCAGTATTTT.

The chain carries TRBV2 and TRBJ2-3; TRBD2 matches 12 bases. Germline values: CDR1 SNHLY, CDR2 FYNNEI. There are 18 residues in the CDR3. V gave up 3 bases and J gave up 2 bases; unmatched junction bases: 9. Written as DNA, the CDR3 is TGTGCCAGCAGTGAGGGACTAGCGGGTTCATCATACACAGATACGCAGTATTTT. It translates to CASSEGLAGSSYTDTQYF.

The chain uses TRBV2 and TRBJ1-4; D gene unclear. CDR1 is SNHLY and CDR2 is FYNNEI in the germline V gene. The CDR3 is 16 residues long. Trimming pared 4 bases from V and 0 bases from J, leaving 12 bases between. This CDR3 reads CASSAARVATNEKLFF. The CDR3 DNA reads as TGTGCCAGCAGTGCTGCCCGAGTTGCAACTAATGAAAAACTGTTTTTT. The full variable domain, in which reference TRBV2 and TRBJ1-4 provide the parts outside the CDR3, is EPEVTQTPSHQVTQMGQEVILRCVPISNHLYFYWYRQILGQKVEFLVSFYNNEISEKSEIFDDQFSVERPDGSNFTLKIRSTKLEDSAMYFCASSAARVATNEKLFFGSGTQLSVL.

This sequence joins TRBV9 and TRBJ2-6; 7 nucleotides agree with TRBD1. From germline, CDR1 is SGDLS and CDR2 YYNGEE. The CDR3 extends over 16 amino acids. The V segment lost 1 base and the J segment 0 bases; nucleotides outside the gene matches: 1. The CDR3 coding sequence is TGTGCCAGCAGCGTACGGGACAGCTCTGGGGCCAACGTCCTGACTTTC. Translation: CASSVRDSSGANVLTF.

The chain uses TRBV6-5 and TRBJ2-7; tentative D call: TRBD2 (6 bases). Looked up from germline, CDR1 is MNHEY and CDR2 is SVGAGI. The germline V and J ends were trimmed by 1 base and 7 bases, with 20 bases remaining between them. There are 16 residues in the CDR3. CDR3: CASSYLGGLTGMEQYF. DNA for the CDR3: TGTGCCAGCAGTTACTTGGGGGGACTCACTGGGATGGAGCAGTACTTC.

The J gene is TRBJ1-4, the V gene TRBV2; 12 bases agree with TRBD1. CDR1 is SNHLY, CDR2 FYNNEI, per germline. There are 17 residues in the CDR3. Trimming cost V 3 bases and J 8 bases; bases outside gene matches: 10. CDR3 DNA: TGTGCCAGCAGTGATTGGGGACAGGGGGCTTTGGGGGAAAAACTGTTTTTT. Protein sequence: CASSDWGQGALGEKLFF. The complete variable domain, with remaining parts taken from reference TRBV2 and TRBJ1-4, reads EPEVTQTPSHQVTQMGQEVILRCVPISNHLYFYWYRQILGQKVEFLVSFYNNEISEKSEIFDDQFSVERPDGSNFTLKIRSTKLEDSAMYFCASSDWGQGALGEKLFFGSGTQLSVL.

This clone was seen once. The chain has TRBV11-2 and TRBJ2-2; TRBD2 matches at 12 bases. CDR1 and CDR2 from the germline V gene are SGHAT and FQNNGV. This CDR3 comprises 16 residues. V dropped 6 bases and J dropped 4; count of bases not matched to a gene: 6. The CDR3 spells CASSSGLAGFTGELFF. In nucleotides, the CDR3 is TGTGCCAGCAGTTCCGGACTAGCGGGGTTCACCGGGGAGCTGTTTTTT. The whole variable domain, remainder taken from reference TRBV11-2 and TRBJ2-2, is EAGVAQSPRYKIIEKRQSVAFWCNPISGHATLYWYQQILGQGPKLLIQFQNNGVVDDSQLPKDRFSAERLKGVDSTLKIQPAKLEDSAVYLCASSSGLAGFTGELFFGEGSRLTVL.

This chain links TRBV18 with TRBJ1-2, with a tentative D call TRBD1 (5 bases). Between the trimmed V and J ends, which lost 3 bases and 7 bases, there was a span of 15 bases. Per the germline V gene, CDR1 is KGHSH and CDR2 is LQKENI. CDR3 size: 14 residues. CDR3 sequence: CASSPIPSQGGYTF. The CDR3, as DNA: TGTGCCAGCTCACCGATTCCCAGTCAGGGTGGCTACACCTTC.

Comments on this clone: The junction and the germline gene differ at one end; a read error may be behind it. This chain uses TRBV30 with TRBJ2-1; 14 nucleotides align to TRBD2. Germline V lookup: CDR1 GTSNPN, CDR2 SVGIG (reference sequence). This CDR3 contains 15 residues. CDR3 residues: CAWRGGLAGDRRMVF. Here the CDR3 DNA reads TGTGCCTGGAGGGGGGGACTAGCGGGAGATCGTCGGATGGTCTTC. Using reference TRBV30 and TRBJ2-1 for the parts outside the CDR3, the full variable domain is SQTIHQWPATLVQPVGSPLSLECTVEGTSNPNLYWYRQAAGRGLQLLFYSVGIGQISSEVPQNLSASRPQDRQFILSSKKLLLSDSGFYLCAWRGGLAGDRRMVFGPGTRLTVL.

The chain links TRBV10-2 to TRBJ1-2; D is possibly TRBD1 (5 bases). The CDR3 is 14 amino acids. V lost 4 bases and J lost 0, with 9 bases in between. From germline, CDR1 is WSHSY and CDR2 SAAADI. The CDR3 loop is CASSGGATNYGYTF. The DNA of the CDR3 is TGCGCCAGCAGTGGAGGGGCAACTAACTATGGCTACACCTTC.

The J gene is TRBJ1-2, the V gene TRBV30; 8 bases align to TRBD1. This CDR3 contains 13 residues. V was clipped by 2 bases and J by 3 bases; unmatched bases: 2. From germline, CDR1 is GTSNPN and CDR2 SVGIG (reference sequence). The CDR3 nucleotides are TGTGCCTGGAGTCTACAGGGGGACTATGGCTACACCTTC. Protein sequence: CAWSLQGDYGYTF.

The J gene is TRBJ1-1, the V gene TRBV5-1; no firm D call. Germline lookup yields CDR1 SGHRS and CDR2 YFSETQ. Trimming left V 4 bases short and J 2 bases short, with 15 bases between. This CDR3 region has 15 residues. CDR3: CASSTAVAVNTEAFF. The CDR3 DNA reads as TGCGCCAGCAGCACTGCAGTGGCAGTTAACACTGAAGCTTTCTTT.

This chain uses TRBV1 with TRBJ1-1; the table's D call, TRBD1, was not checked against the DNA. TRBV1 is noted as a pseudogene. The CDR3 is 16 amino acids. The CDR3, as DNA: TGCACCAGCAGCCAAGCCCGGGACAGGGGAAACACTGAAGCTTTCTTT. Its translation: CTSSQARDRGNTEAFF.

This rearrangement joins TRBV25-1 to TRBJ2-7; no firm D call. CDR3 length equals 13 residues. V lost 5 bases and J lost 0, with 8 bases in between. Germline CDR1 is MGHDK and CDR2 is SYGVNS. The chain's CDR3 is CASSLGSSYEQYF. DNA of the CDR3: TGTGCCAGCAGTCTCGGCAGCTCCTACGAGCAGTACTTC.

CDR3 sequence: CASSLTSLSYNEQFF. CDR3 bases: TGTGCCAGCAGCCTTACTAGCCTCTCCTACAATGAGCAGTTCTTC. This chain links TRBV11-3 with TRBJ2-1; D is possibly TRBD2 (6 bases). Between the trimmed V and J ends, which lost 5 bases and 0 bases, there was a span of 11 bases. This CDR3 has 15 residues. The germline V gene encodes CDR1 SGHNT and CDR2 YENEEA.

The rearrangement joins TRBV10-1 to TRBJ2-2; D not resolved. Trimming pared 2 bases from V and 7 bases from J, leaving 8 bases between. The CDR3 is 13 residues long. CDR1 is WNHNN, CDR2 SYGVQD, per germline (reference sequence). CDR3 sequence reads: CASSEAGFGELFF. The CDR3 DNA reads as TGCGCCAGCAGTGAGGCCGGGTTCGGGGAGCTGTTTTTT.